This is a list of T cell receptor beta chains from one sample in a study of molecular identifiers for immune sequencing clone quantification. TCRdb independently ran MiXCR on the PCR reads; one entry per CDR3 protein. This table holds about 86,000 distinct CDR3 sequences, approximately 23% found once. The sample was naive CD8+ T cells from blood, with Jurkat cell RNA spiked in. The receptors were sampled from a human donor in good health. Some libraries in this study had Jurkat cell RNA spiked in. CDR3s include the opening cysteine and the closing phenylalanine or tryptophan. The order of the fields is D gene, J gene, V gene, clone size, CDR3 DNA, CDR3 protein. D genes are given only for firm matches. Size is stated for part of the rows, as once, few or many counts, or as a class when the clone is expanded.

>.|TRBJ2-5|TRBV5-4|many
TGTGCCAGCAGCTTGGACTACCAAGAGACCCAGTACTTC
CASSLDYQETQYF
>.|TRBJ2-7|TRBV7-9|many
TGTGCCAGCAGCACCGACAGTCCCGAGCAGTACTTC
CASSTDSPEQYF
>.|TRBJ2-3|TRBV12-3/TRBV12-4|.
TGTGCCAGCAGTTTTGAGGCGGGACTCACAGGTACGCAGTATTTT
CASSFEAGLTGTQYF
>.|TRBJ1-5|TRBV16|.
TGTGCCAGCAGCCGAGGCCCAAAAACTACAGGGAACGAATGGAGCAATCAGCCCCAGCATTTT
CASSRGPKTTGNEWSNQPQHF
>.|TRBJ1-2|TRBV4-3|.
TGCGCCAGCAGCCAAGATATCAGGGCGTATGGCTACACCTTC
CASSQDIRAYGYTF
>.|TRBJ1-3|TRBV7-6|.
TGTGCCAGCAGCCCGGGCTCCAGTGTCGGAAACACCATATATTTT
CASSPGSSVGNTIYF
>TRBD1|TRBJ1-1|TRBV19|many
TGTGCCAGTAGTATGACAGGGGGCGCGTCTGAAGCTTTCTTT
CASSMTGGASEAFF
>.|TRBJ1-6|TRBV29-1|.
TGCAGCGCCGGGGGGACAACTCCCCGATTTAATTCACCCCTCCACTTT
CSAGGTTPRFNSPLHF
>.|TRBJ1-1|TRBV7-8|.
TGTGCCAGCAGCCCCGACGGGGTTTTCGCTTTCTTT
CASSPDGVFAFF
>.|TRBJ2-2|TRBV27|few
TGTGCCAGCAGTCCCACGCCACCGGTCGAGCTGTTTTTT
CASSPTPPVELFF
>.|TRBJ2-3|TRBV12-3/TRBV12-4|many
TGTGCCAGCGGGGACTCAAGCACAGATACGCAGTATTTT
CASGDSSTDTQYF
>TRBD1|TRBJ2-7|TRBV10-3|many
TGTGCCATCAGTGAGACAGGGGTTAACGAGCAGTACTTC
CAISETGVNEQYF
>TRBD2|TRBJ2-1|TRBV7-9|many
TGTGCCAGCAGCTTAGCGCTAAAAACTGCGGGACTAGCGGACAATGAGCAGTTCTTC
CASSLALKTAGLADNEQFF
>TRBD1|TRBJ2-3|TRBV6-5|.
TGTGCCAGCAGCCAGCTGACAGGGCTCACAGATACGCAGTATTTT
CASSQLTGLTDTQYF
>TRBD2|TRBJ2-3|TRBV30|.
TGTGCCTGGAGTGAAACGGGGGGAGATACGCAGTATTTT
CAWSETGGDTQYF
>.|TRBJ2-7|TRBV5-1|many
TGCGCCAGCAGTTTCACGGGGGCGGAGACCTACGAGCAGTACTTC
CASSFTGAETYEQYF
>.|TRBJ2-3|TRBV7-3|many
TGTGCCAGCAGCCAACTAGTGGCAGATACGCAGTATTTT
CASSQLVADTQYF
>.|TRBJ2-7|TRBV6-5|few
TGTGCCAGCAGTGAGTGGGGGACTTCCGACTACGAGCAGTACTTC
CASSEWGTSDYEQYF
>.|TRBJ2-7|TRBV4-1|few
TGCGCCAGCAGCCCTGGACAGCAATACGAGCAGTACTTC
CASSPGQQYEQYF
>.|TRBJ2-5|TRBV2|many
TGTGCCAGCAGTGTGCCGGCCCCACAAGAGACCCAGTACTTC
CASSVPAPQETQYF
>.|TRBJ2-4|TRBV7-2|many
TGTGCCAGCAGCCCGCCATTCGACAGAAATAGAGCCAAAAACATTCAGTACTTC
CASSPPFDRNRAKNIQYF
>.|TRBJ2-3|TRBV29-1|.
TGCAGCTCGGGGGGCACAGCTCCGCCGTCTTTT
CSSGGTAPPSF
>TRBD1|TRBJ1-1|TRBV5-1|many
TGCGCCAGCAGCCCAGGGACAGGGGAGACTGAAGCTTTCTTT
CASSPGTGETEAFF
>.|TRBJ2-2|TRBV3-1|.
TGTGCCAGCAGCCAGACTCCCGGGAACACCGGGGAGCTGTTTTTT
CASSQTPGNTGELFF
>.|TRBJ1-1|TRBV6-2/TRBV6-3|.
TGTGCCAGCAGCATAAGTTTGAACACTGAAGCTTTCTTT
CASSISLNTEAFF
>TRBD1|TRBJ1-1|TRBV6-2/TRBV6-3|few
TGTGCCAGCAGTTACTACGACAGGACGGACAGGGTGAACACTGAAGCTTTCTTT
CASSYYDRTDRVNTEAFF
>TRBD1|TRBJ2-7|TRBV30|few
TGTGCCTGGAGTCCTGCCGGGACAGGGCCCTACGAGCAGTACTTC
CAWSPAGTGPYEQYF
>.|TRBJ1-2|TRBV6-5|few
TGTGCCAGCAGGATGGGACCGTTAAATTATGGCTACACCTTC
CASRMGPLNYGYTF
>TRBD2|TRBJ2-7|TRBV20-1|many
TGCAGTGCTAGACCCGGACTAGCGGGGGGGTCTTACGAGCAGTACTTC
CSARPGLAGGSYEQYF
>.|TRBJ2-7|TRBV6-2/TRBV6-3|many
TGTGCCAGCAGTCCGGGACGTAGGAGCTCCTACGAGCAGTACTTC
CASSPGRRSSYEQYF
>TRBD2|TRBJ2-3|TRBV9|many
TGTGCCAGCAGCGTAGTAACTAGCGGGGGCACAGATACGCAGTATTTT
CASSVVTSGGTDTQYF